This is a list of T cell receptor beta chains from one sample in a study of blood T cells in healthy people across ages. A single record per CDR3 protein comes from TCRdb applying MiXCR to the 5' RACE reads. The sample holds about 1,800,000 distinct CDR3 sequences, 28% seen once. Sequenced: blood. These receptors came from a woman between 25 and 40 years old in good health. The CDR3 runs from the conserved cysteine through the conserved F or W. The D gene is left open where the match is weak. Rows may omit the clone size; those that give it use once, few, many or a size class.

V,J,size,D,CDR3,DNA
TRBV5-1,TRBJ1-2,few,TRBD1,CASSNGTGVGYTF,TGCGCCAGCAGCAACGGGACAGGGGTTGGCTACACCTTC
TRBV9,TRBJ2-2,-,TRBD2,CASRGGLTGELFF,TGTGCCTCCCGGGGGGGCTTAACCGGGGAGCTGTTTTTT
TRBV7-2,TRBJ2-5,-,TRBD2,CAKGAGGKETQYF,TGTGCCAAGGGGGCGGGAGGGAAAGAGACCCAGTACTTC
TRBV2,TRBJ2-1,-,TRBD2,CASRTTSGRLYKQFF,TGTGCCAGCAGGACGACTAGCGGGAGACTGTATAAGCAGTTCTTC
TRBV5-5,TRBJ2-1,-,-,CASSPAGAAAYNEQFF,TGTGCCAGCAGCCCCGCCGGGGCAGCAGCTTACAATGAGCAGTTCTTC
TRBV6-1,TRBJ2-1,-,TRBD2,CASSEPSLWGGRPDEQFF,TGTGCCAGCAGTGAACCCTCCCTCTGGGGCGGGAGACCCGATGAGCAGTTCTTC
TRBV20-1,TRBJ2-3,-,TRBD2,CSALQTGLAELTDTQYF,TGCAGTGCTCTCCAGACCGGACTAGCGGAGCTGACTGATACGCAGTATTTT
TRBV12-3/TRBV12-4,TRBJ1-5,many,TRBD1,CASRQGDQPQHF,TGTGCCAGCAGACAGGGGGATCAGCCCCAGCATTTT
TRBV2,TRBJ2-5,-,TRBD2,CASILAGANQETQYF,TGTGCCAGCATCCTAGCGGGGGCGAACCAAGAGACCCAGTACTTC
TRBV28,TRBJ2-7,many,TRBD2,CASNNPGLVSEQYF,TGTGCCAGCAACAATCCGGGACTAGTAAGTGAGCAGTACTTC
TRBV5-1,TRBJ1-6,-,TRBD1,CASGPTGTGASPLHF,TGCGCCAGCGGCCCGACCGGGACAGGGGCTTCACCCCTCCACTTT
TRBV6-1,TRBJ2-2,few,-,CAGTQGFGGELFF,TGTGCCGGGACACAGGGATTTGGCGGGGAGCTGTTTTTT
TRBV29-1,TRBJ2-1,-,-,CSVAKGGAQETQFF,TGCAGCGTCGCTAAGGGGGGTGCGCAAGAGACCCAGTTCTTC
TRBV20-1,TRBJ2-1,-,TRBD1,CSFPGTGYEQFF,TGCAGTTTTCCCGGGACAGGGTATGAGCAGTTCTTC
TRBV29-1,TRBJ2-1,-,TRBD2,CNVALAGGGNNEQFF,TGCAACGTTGCGCTAGCGGGAGGGGGTAACAATGAGCAGTTCTTC
TRBV12-3/TRBV12-4,TRBJ1-5,few,-,CASSGTRHQPQHF,TGTGCCAGCAGCGGGACCCGCCATCAGCCCCAGCATTTT
TRBV12-3/TRBV12-4,TRBJ2-7,many,-,CASSLGLGGTGYEQYF,TGTGCCAGCAGTTTAGGACTTGGGGGAACCGGCTACGAGCAGTACTTC
TRBV4-3,TRBJ2-1,-,-,CASSQTPPGSIPYNEQFF,TGCGCCAGCAGCCAGACTCCCCCCGGGAGCATCCCCTACAATGAGCAGTTCTTC
TRBV20-1,TRBJ2-4,many,TRBD2,CSADPPLADTLAKNIQYF,TGCAGTGCTGACCCTCCGCTAGCGGATACGCTAGCCAAAAACATTCAGTACTTC
TRBV6-1,TRBJ1-2,few,TRBD1,CASSHLSRDRAYSNYGCTF,TGTGCCAGCAGTCATCTCTCAAGGGACAGGGCGTACTCTAACTATGGCTGCACCTTC
TRBV7-2,TRBJ1-2,-,TRBD1,CASSPGTGPGGYTF,TGTGCCAGCAGCCCGGGGACAGGGCCGGGCGGCTACACCTTC
TRBV29-1,TRBJ2-7,many,-,CSVAIPGTTSYEQYF,TGCAGCGTCGCCATTCCCGGGACAACTTCCTACGAGCAGTACTTC
TRBV9,TRBJ2-7,-,TRBD1,CASSVSPDRADYEQYF,TGTGCCAGCAGCGTTAGCCCCGACAGGGCCGACTACGAGCAGTACTTC
TRBV7-9,TRBJ2-1,-,-,CASSTRDGGNEQFF,TGTGCCAGCAGCACCCGGGACGGTGGTAATGAGCAGTTCTTC
TRBV6-2/TRBV6-3,TRBJ2-7,-,TRBD2,CASTNGGLAGREQYF,TGTGCCAGCACCAACGGGGGACTAGCGGGACGGGAGCAGTACTTC
TRBV5-1,TRBJ1-4,-,-,CASSSRAAEKLFF,TGCGCCAGCAGTTCCAGGGCCGCGGAAAAACTGTTTTTT
TRBV6-6,TRBJ2-1,-,-,CASSLIQGIYNEQFF,TGTGCCAGCAGTCTAATACAGGGTATCTACAATGAGCAGTTCTTC